A single sample is the source of the 26 T cell receptor beta chains below, sequenced in a study of shared clonotypes between healthy human individuals. The repertoire was sequenced with immunoSEQ multiplex PCR; TCRdb's copy has only in-frame clones and lacks some. The data show approximately 980,000 clones, about 80% seen once. The sequenced sample consisted of memory CD4+ T cells sorted from blood. Subset reported: CD45RA-negative fraction. All receptors come from a man aged 18 to 30 in good health.

This chain connects TRBV30 to TRBJ1-1, with D unclear. Germline lookup yields CDR1 GTSNPN and CDR2 SVGIG (reference sequence). V was trimmed by 2 bases and J by 5 bases, leaving 12 bases between them. The CDR3 contains 13 residues. The CDR3 protein is CAWSSRAETEAFF. The CDR3 DNA reads as TGTGCCTGGAGTTCCCGAGCCGAGACTGAAGCTTTCTTT.

In the case of this clone: A much larger clone lies one base from this, so it may be a read error. The chain employs TRBV6-6 and TRBJ1-1; D might be TRBD1 (6 bases). Germline V lookup: CDR1 MNHNY, CDR2 SVGAGI (reference sequence). The CDR3 has 13 amino acids. The CDR3 DNA reads TGTGCCAGCAGTCGGACAGAGAACGCTGAAGCTTTCTTT. Translation: CASSRTENAEAFF.

About this clone itself: Within the sample, other DNA sequences also encode this same CDR3. As DNA, the CDR3 is TGCGCCAGCAGCTTGGGCGGGACGGTTTCCTACGAGCAGTACTTC. Protein: CASSLGGTVSYEQYF. The genes are TRBV5-1 and TRBJ2-7, with D perhaps TRBD2 (6 bases). The CDR3 runs 15 residues. CDR1 SGHRS and CDR2 YFSETQ come from the germline V gene. Trimming took 0 bases from V and 1 from J, leaving 11 bases between them.

V usage is TRBV18 and J usage is TRBJ1-5, with a possible D match to TRBD1 (6 bases). Trimming removed 6 bases from V and 5 bases from J, with 14 bases in between. This CDR3 is built from 14 residues. The germline CDR1 and CDR2 sequences are KGHSH and LQKENI. The CDR3 sequence: CASSLTGSDQPQHF. The CDR3 DNA is TGTGCCAGCTCCCTTACAGGGTCCGATCAGCCCCAGCATTTT.

The V gene is TRBV15, the J gene TRBJ2-7; D not certain. Trimming removed 5 bases at V and 0 bases at J, with 14 bases between. Germline lookup yields CDR1 LNHNV and CDR2 YYDKDF (reference sequence). CDR3 length: 15 residues. The chain's CDR3 is CATSLSGIFSYEQYF. The CDR3 DNA sequence: TGTGCCACCAGCCTATCAGGTATTTTCTCCTACGAGCAGTACTTC.

This clone was seen only once. The junction departs from germline at one end; a sequencing error may be responsible. V and J are TRBV19 and TRBJ1-2; a weak D match, TRBD1 (5 bases). The germline V gene encodes CDR1 LNHDA and CDR2 SQIVND (reference sequence). The CDR3 has 13 residues. The CDR3 DNA follows: TGTGCCAGTAGTTTAGAGGGGAACTATGGCTACACCTTC. It yields the protein CASSLEGNYGYTF. The entire variable domain, with the rest obtained from reference TRBV19 and TRBJ1-2, is as follows: DGGITQSPKYLFRKEGQNVTLSCEQNLNHDAMYWYRQDPGQGLRLIYYSQIVNDFQKGDIAEGYSVSREKKESFPLTVTSAQKNPTAFYLCASSLEGNYGYTFGSGTRLTVV.

This clone was observed a single time. The V and J genes are TRBV18 and TRBJ1-2, with D possibly matching TRBD1 (5 bases). From germline, CDR1 is KGHSH and CDR2 LQKENI. CDR3 size: 15 residues. Between the trimmed V and J ends, which lost 3 bases and 0 bases, there was a span of 11 bases. DNA of the CDR3: TGTGCCAGCTCACCGGTGACAGTTACTAACTATGGCTACACCTTC. As protein: CASSPVTVTNYGYTF.

V usage is TRBV10-3 and J usage is TRBJ2-6; no reliable D call. The CDR3 is 15 amino acids. Germline loops: CDR1 ENHRY, CDR2 SYGVKD. Trimming cost V 10 bases and J 0 bases, with 13 bases left between them. Here the CDR3 reads CANSPEYSGANVLTF. The CDR3, as DNA: TGTGCCAACTCCCCAGAGTACTCTGGGGCCAACGTCCTGACTTTC.

The count of this clone is one. The chain recombines TRBV25-1 with TRBJ1-5; 7 nucleotides match TRBD1. J lost 5 bases, V lost 4 bases, and 5 bases had no gene match. Germline loops: CDR1 MGHDK, CDR2 SYGVNS. CDR3 length: 14 amino acids. The CDR3 reads CASSGTGVDQPQHF. DNA for the CDR3: TGTGCCAGCAGTGGTACAGGGGTGGATCAGCCCCAGCATTTT.

This chain uses TRBV28 with TRBJ2-7; TRBD2 matches at 8 bases. V was clipped by 6 bases and J by 1 base; unmatched bases: 11. Germline CDR1 is MDHEN and CDR2 is SYDVKM. The CDR3 length is 16 residues. CDR3 in amino acids: CASSPVGGGRSYEQYF. The DNA for the CDR3 is TGTGCCAGCAGCCCCGTCGGGGGGGGCCGATCCTACGAGCAGTACTTC.

This chain joins TRBV5-5 and TRBJ1-2; D unclear. The CDR3 is 13 amino acids. V lost 0 bases, J lost 8 bases, and 11 bases lay in between. Germline values: CDR1 SGHKS, CDR2 YYEKEE (reference sequence). CDR3 in amino acids: CASSLGPGSGYTF. CDR3 nucleotides: TGTGCCAGCAGCTTGGGCCCCGGCAGCGGCTACACCTTC. Looking up the rest from reference TRBV5-5 and TRBJ1-2 gives the full variable domain: DAGVTQSPTHLIKTRGQQVTLRCSPISGHKSVSWYQQVLGQGPQFIFQYYEKEERGRGNFPDRFSARQFPNYSSELNVNALLLGDSALYLCASSLGPGSGYTFGSGTRLTVV.

This clone occurred once. The V call is TRBV9, the J call TRBJ2-5, with 8 nucleotides matching TRBD1. Per the germline V gene, CDR1 is SGDLS and CDR2 is YYNGEE. This CDR3 is built from 16 residues. Losses at the gene ends were 0 bases for V and 3 bases for J; bases not matched to a gene: 7. This chain's CDR3 is CASSVGLGQGEETQYF. CDR3 DNA sequence: TGTGCCAGCAGCGTAGGGTTAGGACAGGGAGAAGAGACCCAGTACTTC.

The gene calls are TRBV6-5 and TRBJ2-3, with D hard to call. Germline CDR1 is MNHEY and CDR2 is SVGAGI. The CDR3 contains 13 residues. Between the trimmed V and J ends, which lost 6 bases and 4 bases, there was a span of 11 bases. The CDR3 DNA is TGTGCCAGCAGCCCCGTTGGGGCAGATACGCAGTATTTT. Its translation is CASSPVGADTQYF.

The gene calls are TRBV11-3 and TRBJ1-1; 7 positions agree with TRBD1. Per germline, CDR1 SGHNT and CDR2 YENEEA. The CDR3 extends over 15 amino acids. V dropped 5 bases and J dropped 1; count of bases not matched to a gene: 7. In nucleotides, the CDR3 is TGTGCCAGCAGCCGTCAGGGACAGCCGAACACTGAAGCTTTCTTT. Translation gives CASSRQGQPNTEAFF.

This clone was detected once. In the same sample, other DNA sequences code for this CDR3. The rearrangement links TRBV6-6 to TRBJ2-7; TRBD1 or TRBD2 may be the D gene (5 bases each). Deletions cut 7 bases from V and 0 bases from J, with 10 bases between. CDR1 is MNHNY, CDR2 SVGAGI, per germline (reference sequence). The CDR3 is 13 residues long. DNA for the CDR3: TGTGCCAGCACGGGGCCTTCCTCCTACGAGCAGTACTTC. Translating it yields CASTGPSSYEQYF.

The chain has TRBV7-9 and TRBJ1-5; D unclear. Trimming removed 5 bases at V and 6 bases at J, with 11 bases between. The length of the CDR3 is 13 residues. Germline V gene lookup returns CDR1 SEHNR and CDR2 FQNEAQ (reference sequence). CDR3 residues: CASSLLPGQPQHF. CDR3 nucleotides: TGTGCCAGCAGCCTATTACCAGGTCAGCCCCAGCATTTT.

This clone was counted a few times. The chain carries TRBV7-8 and TRBJ1-5, with TRBD1 identical over 7 bases. V lost 7 bases and J lost 9; bases outside the gene matches: 12. The CDR3 extends over 14 amino acids. CDR1 SGHVS and CDR2 FQNEAQ come from the germline V gene. CDR3 region: CASKIAGTEGPQHF. In DNA, the CDR3 is TGTGCCAGCAAAATAGCCGGGACAGAGGGGCCCCAGCATTTT.

Comment on this clone: Other DNA sequences within the sample encode an identical CDR3. This chain uses TRBV30 with TRBJ2-5, with D uncertain. Germline CDR1 is GTSNPN and CDR2 is SVGIG (reference sequence). The CDR3 loop spans 13 amino acids. Trimming stripped 1 base from V and 1 base from J, with 7 bases between. As DNA, the CDR3 is TGTGCCTGGAGTGGTGGCATCCAAGAGACCCAGTACTTC. Translation: CAWSGGIQETQYF.

This clone was recorded once. Other DNA variants within this sample encode the same CDR3. This chain uses TRBV18 with TRBJ2-5; D unresolved. CDR1 is KGHSH and CDR2 is LQKENI in the germline V gene. There are 13 residues in the CDR3. The V and J ends lost 3 bases and 4 bases respectively, with 9 bases between them. The CDR3 reads CASSPGTGETQYF. The CDR3 DNA reads TGTGCCAGCTCACCGGGCACGGGAGAGACCCAGTACTTC.

V usage is TRBV7-9 and J usage is TRBJ2-2, with D perhaps matching TRBD1 (6 bases). The CDR3 extends over 16 amino acids. CDR1 is SEHNR and CDR2 is FQNEAQ in the germline V gene (reference sequence). The V gene lost 1 base and the J gene lost 0 bases, with 9 bases spanning the gap. Written as DNA, the CDR3 is TGTGCCAGCAGCTTAGGGACAGTCGCGAACACCGGGGAGCTGTTTTTT. Translation: CASSLGTVANTGELFF.

The chain combines TRBV7-9 with TRBJ2-7, with D unclear. The CDR3 loop spans 12 amino acids. The V end was cut by 2 bases, the J end by 7 bases, with 9 bases between. Germline CDR1 and CDR2: SEHNR and FQNEAQ (reference sequence). CDR3 DNA: TGTGCCAGCAGCTTATCGATCGGTGAGCAGTACTTC. It yields the protein CASSLSIGEQYF.

The V call is TRBV10-3, the J call TRBJ1-1; D not resolved. The CDR3 extends over 14 amino acids. Looked up from germline, CDR1 is ENHRY and CDR2 is SYGVKD. The germline V and J ends were trimmed by 3 bases and 10 bases, with 18 bases remaining between them. The CDR3 here is CAISDSGRQLGAFF. The DNA of the CDR3 is TGTGCCATCAGTGACTCTGGGAGGCAGCTAGGAGCTTTCTTT.

This clone has just a few counts. The DNA for the CDR3 is TGCGCCAGCAGCCGGGACGTCCAAGAGACCCAGTACTTC. Protein: CASSRDVQETQYF. The gene calls are TRBV10-1 and TRBJ2-5; the D gene could be TRBD1 or TRBD2 (5 bases each). V was clipped by 6 bases and J by 1 base, with 9 bases between them. In germline, CDR1 is WNHNN, CDR2 SYGVQD (reference sequence). The CDR3 is 13 residues long.

Comment on this clone: Other DNA sequences in this sample translate to the same CDR3. The rearrangement joins TRBV2 to TRBJ1-6; tentative D call: TRBD1 (5 bases). Trimming cost V 2 bases and J 6 bases, with 8 bases left between them. CDR1 SNHLY and CDR2 FYNNEI come from the germline V gene. The CDR3 has 14 amino acids. The CDR3 nucleotides read TGTGCCAGCAGTGAATTCCAGGGTAATTCACCCCTCCACTTT. Residues: CASSEFQGNSPLHF.

The CDR3 sequence: CASSPQQGARETQYF. DNA of the CDR3: TGTGCCAGCTCACCACAACAGGGGGCGCGGGAGACCCAGTACTTC. The chain couples TRBV18 to TRBJ2-5; 9 nucleotides line up with TRBD1. After removal of 1 base from V and 5 bases from J, the junction contained 5 bases not matched to a gene. Germline V gene lookup returns CDR1 KGHSH and CDR2 LQKENI. The CDR3 runs 15 residues. Full variable domain (missing parts from reference TRBV18 and TRBJ2-5): NAGVMQNPRHLVRRRGQEARLRCSPMKGHSHVYWYRQLPEEGLKFMVYLQKENIIDESGMPKERFSAEFPKEGPSILRIQQVVRGDSAAYFCASSPQQGARETQYFGPGTRLLVL.

The chain carries TRBV10-3 and TRBJ1-1, with no clear D. Germline lookup yields CDR1 ENHRY and CDR2 SYGVKD. Trimming pared 2 bases from V and 9 bases from J, leaving 7 bases between. CDR3 length equals 11 residues. The CDR3 loop reads CAISEGLQAFF. The CDR3 bases are TGTGCCATCAGTGAGGGTCTCCAAGCTTTCTTT.